The clone carrying this T cell receptor beta chain was counted once. Its antigen is unknown. The protocol was immunoSEQ multiplex PCR, while the TCRdb copy is restricted to in-frame clones and leaves out a portion. The sample records 300,000 to 500,000 clones, about nine tenths being singletons. The data were taken from a study of Ad26.COV2.S vaccination and SARS-CoV-2 variants. Study-level information: Intramuscular Ad26.COV2.S at 5x10^10 or 1x10^11 viral particles. Study conclusions and caveats: Researchers reported similar non-spike TCR breadth in vaccine and placebo recipients. While placebo recipients had lower spike-specific TCR breadth, vaccine recipients had more.

Noted treatment: 15 to 20 received Ad26.COV2.S at low or high dose, single or two shots; 5 received placebo; per-sample allocation not given. The investigators took samples on day 63 after the first vaccine or placebo injection. This person who donated was an adult of 18-55 years in Boston. The CDR3 has 16 amino acids. Germline CDR1 reads MNHNY; CDR2 reads SVGAGI (reference sequence). V lost 6 bases, J lost 3 bases, and 8 bases stayed unmatched. The genes are TRBV6-6 and TRBJ2-7; 13 positions match TRBD2. Source: peripheral blood, taken in a trial of Ad26.COV2.S vaccine versus placebo. This TCR was recovered from a person aged 18-65 years who received the Ad26.COV2.S COVID-19 vaccine or a placebo. CDR3 in DNA: TGTGCCAGCAGCAACCTAGGACTAGCGGGGGACTACGAGCAGTACTTC. It specifies CASSNLGLAGDYEQYF.